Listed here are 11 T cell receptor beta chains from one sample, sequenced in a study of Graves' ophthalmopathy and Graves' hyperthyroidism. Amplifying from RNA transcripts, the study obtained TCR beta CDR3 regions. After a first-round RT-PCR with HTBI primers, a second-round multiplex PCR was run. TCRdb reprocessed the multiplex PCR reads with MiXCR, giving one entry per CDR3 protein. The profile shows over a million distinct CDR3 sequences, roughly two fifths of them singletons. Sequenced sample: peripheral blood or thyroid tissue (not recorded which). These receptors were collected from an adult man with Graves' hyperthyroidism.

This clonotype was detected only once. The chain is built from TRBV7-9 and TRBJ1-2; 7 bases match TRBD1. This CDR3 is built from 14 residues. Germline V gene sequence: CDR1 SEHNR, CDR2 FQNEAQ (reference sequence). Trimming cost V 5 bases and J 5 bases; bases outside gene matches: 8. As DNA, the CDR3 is TGTGCCAGCAGCCAAGGGACAGCCAAATATGGCTACACCTTC. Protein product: CASSQGTAKYGYTF.

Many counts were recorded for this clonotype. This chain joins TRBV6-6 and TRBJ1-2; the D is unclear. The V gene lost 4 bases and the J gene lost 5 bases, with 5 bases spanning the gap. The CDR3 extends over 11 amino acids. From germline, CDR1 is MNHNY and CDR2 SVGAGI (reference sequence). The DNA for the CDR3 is TGTGCCAGCAGTTCCGGATATGGCTACACCTTC. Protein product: CASSSGYGYTF.

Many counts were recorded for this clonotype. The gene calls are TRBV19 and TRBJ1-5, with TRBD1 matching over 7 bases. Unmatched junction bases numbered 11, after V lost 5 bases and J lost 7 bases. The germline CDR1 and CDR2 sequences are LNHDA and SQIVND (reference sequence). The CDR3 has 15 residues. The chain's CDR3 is CASSWTDRLNQPQHF. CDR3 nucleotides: TGTGCCAGTAGTTGGACGGACAGGTTGAACCAGCCCCAGCATTTT.

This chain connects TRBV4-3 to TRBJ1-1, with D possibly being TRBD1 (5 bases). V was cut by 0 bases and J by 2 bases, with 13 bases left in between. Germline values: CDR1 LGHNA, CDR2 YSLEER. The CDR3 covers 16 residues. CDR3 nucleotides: TGCGCCAGCAGCCAAGATCCCGCCGGGGGTAACACTGAAGCTTTCTTT. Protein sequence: CASSQDPAGGNTEAFF.

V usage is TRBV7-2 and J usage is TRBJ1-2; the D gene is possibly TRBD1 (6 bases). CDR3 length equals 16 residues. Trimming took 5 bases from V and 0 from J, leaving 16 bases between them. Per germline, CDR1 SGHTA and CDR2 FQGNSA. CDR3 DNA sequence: TGTGCCAGCAGCGTTCCCGACAGGACCCCTAACTATGGCTACACCTTC. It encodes CASSVPDRTPNYGYTF.

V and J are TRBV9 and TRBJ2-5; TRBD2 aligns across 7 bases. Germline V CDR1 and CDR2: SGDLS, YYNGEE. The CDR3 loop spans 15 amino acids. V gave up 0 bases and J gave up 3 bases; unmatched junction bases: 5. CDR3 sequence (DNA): TGTGCCAGCAGCGTAGCCGGGAGGCGGGAAGAGACCCAGTACTTC. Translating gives CASSVAGRREETQYF. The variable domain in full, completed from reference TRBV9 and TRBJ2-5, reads DSGVTQTPKHLITATGQRVTLRCSPRSGDLSVYWYQQSLDQGLQFLIQYYNGEERAKGNILERFSAQQFPDLHSELNLSSLELGDSALYFCASSVAGRREETQYFGPGTRLLVL.

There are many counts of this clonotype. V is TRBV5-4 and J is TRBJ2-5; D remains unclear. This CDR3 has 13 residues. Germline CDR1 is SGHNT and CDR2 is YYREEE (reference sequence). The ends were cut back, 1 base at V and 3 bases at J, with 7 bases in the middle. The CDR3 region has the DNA TGTGCCAGCAGCTTGCGGCATGAAGAGACCCAGTACTTC. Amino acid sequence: CASSLRHEETQYF.

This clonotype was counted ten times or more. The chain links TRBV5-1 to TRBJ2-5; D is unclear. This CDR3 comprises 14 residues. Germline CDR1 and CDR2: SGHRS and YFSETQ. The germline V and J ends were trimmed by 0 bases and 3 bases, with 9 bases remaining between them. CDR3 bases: TGCGCCAGCAGCTTGGCCTCAAGGGAAGAGACCCAGTACTTC. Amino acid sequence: CASSLASREETQYF.

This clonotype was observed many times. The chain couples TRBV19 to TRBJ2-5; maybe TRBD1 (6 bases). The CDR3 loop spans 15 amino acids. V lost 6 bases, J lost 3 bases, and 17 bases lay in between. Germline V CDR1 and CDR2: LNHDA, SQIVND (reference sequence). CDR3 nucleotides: TGTGCCAGTAGCGCATCCAGCGCAGGGGAAGAGACCCAGTACTTC. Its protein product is CASSASSAGEETQYF.

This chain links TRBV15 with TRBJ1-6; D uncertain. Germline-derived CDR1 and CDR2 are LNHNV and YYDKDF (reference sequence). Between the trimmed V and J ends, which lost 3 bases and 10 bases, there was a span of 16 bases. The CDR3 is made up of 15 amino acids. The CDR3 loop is CATSSRAGNGSPLHF. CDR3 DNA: TGTGCCACCAGCAGTCGCGCGGGTAATGGCTCACCCCTCCACTTT.

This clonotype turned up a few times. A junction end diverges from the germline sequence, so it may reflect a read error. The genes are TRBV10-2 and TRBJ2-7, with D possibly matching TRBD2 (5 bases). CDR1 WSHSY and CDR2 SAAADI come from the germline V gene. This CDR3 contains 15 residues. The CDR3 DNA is TGTGCCAGCAGACCACTCTACGGGAAGTTCTACGAGCAGTACTTC. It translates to CASRPLYGKFYEQYF.